Sequencing of this T cell receptor beta chain was carried out in a study of blood T cell repertoires in COVID-19. In assigning cohorts, the study relied on participant-reported clinical history. Two negative PCRs, clearance, or symptom resolution characterized the recovered Cohort 3 donors. Per the original methods: Amplification with reference gene primers provided the estimates of nucleated cell counts. Libraries were prepared by immunoSEQ multiplex PCR; TCRdb keeps only in-frame clonotypes and omits some of them. That table gives V, J and clone size, and the DNA gave D and trimming. This repertoire shows some 250,000 clones, roughly 85% found once; its top ten account for about 1.9%. Details on this clone: In the same sample, other DNA sequences code for this CDR3.

Sequencing used PBMCs or T cells enriched from blood (not recorded which). This clonotype originated in a woman aged 50 to 65 who had recovered from COVID-19.

The CDR3 DNA is TGTGCCAGCAGTTTGGGGGGAAACACTGAAGCTTTCTTT. Protein sequence: CASSLGGNTEAFF. This chain connects TRBV28 to TRBJ1-1; possibly TRBD1 for D (5 bases). Germline values: CDR1 MDHEN, CDR2 SYDVKM. The CDR3 loop spans 13 amino acids. V shed 3 bases and J shed 2 bases, with 7 bases lying between them.